These 5 T cell receptor beta chains share one sample of origin, sequenced in a study of T cells after yellow fever vaccination. TCRdb ran MiXCR on the 5' RACE reads and lists one entry per CDR3 protein. The table includes almost 600,000 distinct CDR3 sequences, roughly 13% detected once. Material: PBMCs, obtained on the day of the yellow fever booster vaccination. These receptors all stem from a man between 25 and 39 years old who received the YFV17D yellow fever vaccine.

This clonotype came up a few times. This chain uses TRBV20-1 with TRBJ2-1, with 8 bases that match TRBD2. The V and J ends lost 7 bases and 7 bases, in that order; junction bases with no gene match: 12. This CDR3 has 14 amino acids. From germline, CDR1 is DFQATT and CDR2 SNEGSKA (reference sequence). The CDR3 is CSGKPGLVYNEQFF. CDR3 coding DNA: TGCAGTGGTAAACCGGGACTAGTGTATAATGAGCAGTTCTTC.

This clonotype was observed a handful of times. The CDR3 here is CASSLIAAGGRADTQYF. The DNA for the CDR3 is TGTGCCAGCAGCTTAATAGCGGCCGGAGGGCGTGCAGATACGCAGTATTTT. The chain recombines TRBV7-9 with TRBJ2-3; D possibly corresponds to TRBD2 (6 bases). CDR3 length equals 17 residues. The V end lost 2 bases, the J end lost 4 bases, and 19 bases lay between the germline ends. CDR1 is SEHNR, CDR2 FQNEAQ, per germline (reference sequence).

The table lists this clonotype with a few counts. This chain links TRBV5-1 with TRBJ2-1; D not certain. The germline V and J ends were trimmed by 1 base and 4 bases, with 12 bases remaining between them. This CDR3 is built from 15 residues. Germline lookup yields CDR1 SGHRS and CDR2 YFSETQ. DNA of the CDR3: TGCGCCAGCAGCTTGTTGGCGGAGTCGTACAATGAGCAGTTCTTC. Translation: CASSLLAESYNEQFF. Drawing the rest from reference TRBV5-1 and TRBJ2-1, the complete variable domain is KAGVTQTPRYLIKTRGQQVTLSCSPISGHRSVSWYQQTPGQGLQFLFEYFSETQRNKGNFPGRFSGRQFSNSRSEMNVSTLELGDSALYLCASSLLAESYNEQFFGPGTRLTVL.

The sample holds a few counts of this clonotype. This chain's CDR3 is CASSYRENYEQYF. The CDR3 nucleotides read TGTGCCAGCAGTTACCGGGAGAATTACGAGCAGTACTTC. This chain uses TRBV6-5 with TRBJ2-7, with a tentative D call TRBD2 (6 bases). Germline V gene data show CDR1 as MNHEY and CDR2 as SVGAGI. The V end was cut by 2 bases, the J end by 4 bases, with 9 bases between. The CDR3 is made up of 13 amino acids.

This clonotype occurred a few times. CDR3 DNA sequence: TGTGCCAGCAGGACACAGACAGGGTCTAATGAAAAACTGTTTTTT. Its translation: CASRTQTGSNEKLFF. The rearrangement uses TRBV6-1 and TRBJ1-4; 7 bases fit TRBD1. CDR1 is MNHNS and CDR2 is SASEGT in the germline V gene. The CDR3 extends over 15 amino acids. V gave up 6 bases and J gave up 3 bases; unmatched junction bases: 7.